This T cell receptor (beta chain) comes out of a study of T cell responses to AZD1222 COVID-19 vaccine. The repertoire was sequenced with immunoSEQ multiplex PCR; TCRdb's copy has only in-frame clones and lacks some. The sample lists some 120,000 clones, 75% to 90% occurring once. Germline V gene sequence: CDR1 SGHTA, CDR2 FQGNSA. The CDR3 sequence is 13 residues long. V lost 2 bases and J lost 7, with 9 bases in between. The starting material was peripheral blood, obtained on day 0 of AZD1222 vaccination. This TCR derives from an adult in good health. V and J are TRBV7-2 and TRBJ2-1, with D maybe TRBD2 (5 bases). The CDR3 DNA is TGTGCCAGCAGCTTAAGCGGTGAGAATGAGCAGTTCTTC. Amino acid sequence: CASSLSGENEQFF.